These 27 T cell receptor beta chains came from one sample sequenced in a study of beta chain features in type 1 diabetes. Study-wide points: In every one of the four CD4+ subsets, TCRB CDR3s were moderately but significantly shorter in Type 1 diabetes patients.

The antigens these receptors bind are not known. What was sequenced were expressed TCRB transcripts, since all of the isolated RNA had been reverse transcribed. Sequenced by immunoSEQ multiplex PCR; TCRdb stores in-frame clones only, minus some. Found here are fewer than 400,000 clones, around 9.7% of them singletons; the top ten hold 1%. The sample consisted of central memory CD4+ T cells from blood. These receptors came from a man aged 25-40 years with type 1 diabetes.

The chain joins TRBV7-2 to TRBJ2-3; possibly TRBD1 for D (6 bases). Germline V lookup: CDR1 SGHTA, CDR2 FQGNSA. The CDR3 sequence is 13 residues long. Trimming pared 5 bases from V and 4 bases from J, leaving 10 bases between. The CDR3 region has the DNA TGTGCCAGCAGCCCTCGACAGGCAGATACGCAGTATTTT. Amino acids: CASSPRQADTQYF.

The chain has TRBV5-1 and TRBJ2-5, with 9 nucleotides matching TRBD2. After removal of 4 bases from V and 4 bases from J, the junction contained 17 bases not matched to a gene. CDR1 and CDR2 (germline): SGHRS, YFSETQ. This CDR3 has 18 amino acids. The CDR3 DNA is TGCGCCAGCAGCCCCTCTGGGCGGGGGGGCCGGTCGCTAGAGACCCAGTACTTC. Encoded protein: CASSPSGRGGRSLETQYF.

This clone has just a few counts. J is TRBJ1-5 and V is TRBV15; TRBD1 matches at 7 bases. This CDR3 contains 14 residues. Germline V CDR1 and CDR2: LNHNV, YYDKDF (reference sequence). Losses at the gene ends were 6 bases for V and 1 base for J; bases not matched to a gene: 3. The DNA for the CDR3 is TGTGCCACCAGAAAAGGGGGCAGCAATCAGCCCCAGCATTTT. It encodes CATRKGGSNQPQHF.

The chain has TRBV29-1 and TRBJ1-2, with D possibly being TRBD1 (5 bases). Per the germline V gene, CDR1 is SQVTM and CDR2 is ANQGSEA. The CDR3 loop spans 15 amino acids. V dropped 6 bases and J dropped 5 bases, with 22 bases sitting between them. The CDR3 spells CSVIGGAGPAYGYTF. CDR3 coding DNA: TGCAGCGTCATCGGTGGGGCAGGACCTGCTTATGGCTACACCTTC.

This clone was found many times. The chain links TRBV7-9 to TRBJ1-1; D is perhaps TRBD1 (5 bases). In germline, CDR1 is SEHNR, CDR2 FQNEAQ (reference sequence). This CDR3 contains 14 residues. V gave up 3 bases and J gave up 7 bases, with 15 bases separating them. The CDR3 DNA is TGTGCCAGCAGCTTCAAGGGGAGGGTAGATGAAGCTTTCTTT. Translated: CASSFKGRVDEAFF.

This clone was picked up a small number of times. A junction end diverges from the germline sequence, so it may reflect a read error. This sequence joins TRBV12-5 and TRBJ2-1, with D possibly being TRBD1 or TRBD2 (8 bases each). Germline CDR1 reads LGHNT; CDR2 reads FRNRAP. CDR3 length: 14 amino acids. CDR3 nucleotides: TGTGCTAGTGGTTTGGTACGTAGCGGGACAGGAAGCCTCTTC. Translating it yields CASGLVRSGTGSLF.

The chain employs TRBV5-1 and TRBJ2-7; D unresolved. The CDR3 spans 12 residues. The ends were cut back, 0 bases at V and 7 bases at J, with 8 bases in the middle. Germline assignment: CDR1 SGHRS and CDR2 YFSETQ. The CDR3 is CASSLELGEQYF. CDR3 sequence (DNA): TGCGCCAGCAGCTTGGAACTGGGAGAGCAGTACTTC. Full variable domain (outside the CDR3, taken from reference TRBV5-1 and TRBJ2-7): KAGVTQTPRYLIKTRGQQVTLSCSPISGHRSVSWYQQTPGQGLQFLFEYFSETQRNKGNFPGRFSGRQFSNSRSEMNVSTLELGDSALYLCASSLELGEQYFGPGTRLTVT.

The chain couples TRBV30 to TRBJ1-2, with 8 nucleotides matching TRBD1. CDR1 and CDR2 from the germline V gene are GTSNPN and SVGIG (reference sequence). V lost 1 base, J lost 3 bases, and 10 bases stayed unmatched. The CDR3 loop spans 16 amino acids. The CDR3 region has the DNA TGTGCCTGGAGTGCTTTCCAGGGGGCTCTTGACTATGGCTACACCTTC. This sequence encodes CAWSAFQGALDYGYTF.

This clone has at least ten counts. The chain carries TRBV4-3 and TRBJ1-1; the D is unclear. Germline CDR1 and CDR2: LGHNA and YSLEER. V gave up 1 base and J gave up 2 bases, with 5 bases separating them. CDR3 length: 13 residues. CDR3 DNA sequence: TGCGCCAGCAGCCAAGCAGGAAACACTGAAGCTTTCTTT. It is translated as CASSQAGNTEAFF.

This clone was found a few times. This chain uses TRBV2 with TRBJ2-3; 9 nucleotides match TRBD1. The germline V gene has CDR1 SNHLY and CDR2 FYNNEI. The J segment lost 4 bases and the V segment lost 3 bases, leaving 5 bases of the junction unmatched. The CDR3 is 15 residues long. The CDR3 loop reads CASSDGTGSSDTQYF. CDR3 bases: TGTGCCAGCAGTGATGGGACAGGGTCGTCAGATACGCAGTATTTT.

The chain recombines TRBV4-3 with TRBJ2-1; D is undetermined. Germline CDR1 is LGHNA and CDR2 is YSLEER. The CDR3 covers 15 residues. The V end lost 1 base, the J end lost 6 bases, and 13 bases lay between the germline ends. The DNA of the CDR3 is TGCGCCAGCAGCCAAGTGTGGCCAGGCCTCAATGAGCAGTTCTTC. This encodes CASSQVWPGLNEQFF.

This clone appeared a few times. The chain employs TRBV18 and TRBJ2-3; D perhaps matches TRBD2 (6 bases). The V gene's germline CDR1 is KGHSH and CDR2 LQKENI. Trimming removed 0 bases from V and 3 bases from J, with 13 bases in between. The CDR3 contains 16 residues. CDR3 residues: CASSPPKARGTDTQYF. DNA for the CDR3: TGTGCCAGCTCACCACCAAAAGCTCGGGGGACAGATACGCAGTATTTT. Based on the CDR3 plus reference TRBV18 and TRBJ2-3, the full variable domain is NAGVMQNPRHLVRRRGQEARLRCSPMKGHSHVYWYRQLPEEGLKFMVYLQKENIIDESGMPKERFSAEFPKEGPSILRIQQVVRGDSAAYFCASSPPKARGTDTQYFGPGTRLTVL.

This sequence joins TRBV18 and TRBJ1-2; maybe TRBD1 (6 bases). The CDR3 consists of 16 residues. The V end lost 2 bases, the J end lost 2 bases, and 15 bases lay between the germline ends. Germline lookup yields CDR1 KGHSH and CDR2 LQKENI. The CDR3 nucleotides are TGTGCCAGCTCACCATCGCCCGTGAGGGGGAACTATGGCTACACCTTC. This translates into CASSPSPVRGNYGYTF.

This chain links TRBV7-2 with TRBJ2-3; 10 bases fit TRBD2. The CDR3 covers 15 residues. Unmatched junction bases numbered 2, after V lost 4 bases and J lost 1 base. CDR1 is SGHTA and CDR2 is FQGNSA in the germline V gene. The CDR3 spells CASSSLAGGTDTQYF. In DNA form, the CDR3 reads TGTGCCAGCAGCTCCCTAGCGGGGGGCACAGATACGCAGTATTTT.

V gene TRBV13 combines with J gene TRBJ2-5; D is undetermined. Germline CDR1 PRHDT, CDR2 FYEKMQ (reference sequence). Trimming left V 5 bases short and J 5 bases short, with 15 bases between. The length of the CDR3 is 14 residues. CDR3 protein: CASSLRLAAETQYF. The CDR3 DNA sequence: TGTGCCAGCAGCCTCCGTCTTGCGGCTGAGACCCAGTACTTC.

This clone was counted a few times. The chain is built from TRBV7-2 and TRBJ2-2; D ambiguous. CDR1 and CDR2 from the germline V gene are SGHTA and FQGNSA. Trimming pared 5 bases from V and 5 bases from J, leaving 6 bases between. The CDR3 has 12 residues. This CDR3 is CASSPETGELFF. The CDR3 DNA reads TGTGCCAGCAGCCCGGAGACCGGGGAGCTGTTTTTT.

The chain has TRBV4-3 and TRBJ2-5, with D uncertain. Germline CDR1 LGHNA, CDR2 YSLEER. This CDR3 contains 16 residues. V gave up 1 base and J gave up 1 base, with 13 bases separating them. The CDR3 sequence: CASSQGFVPSQETQYF. CDR3 coding DNA: TGCGCCAGCAGCCAAGGATTCGTCCCCAGCCAAGAGACCCAGTACTTC.

In this sample, this clone turned up a few times. The chain links TRBV6-6 to TRBJ2-3; TRBD2 matches at 12 bases. The CDR3 spans 15 residues. The junction had 4 bases not matched to a gene; V was cut back by 6 bases and J by 3 bases. Germline lookup yields CDR1 MNHNY and CDR2 SVGAGI (reference sequence). The CDR3 DNA reads TGTGCCAGCAGGCTAGCGGGGGGGCCGACAGATACGCAGTATTTT. As protein: CASRLAGGPTDTQYF.

The V call is TRBV2, the J call TRBJ2-3; TRBD1 matches at 7 bases. This CDR3 has 13 residues. Germline CDR1 reads SNHLY; CDR2 reads FYNNEI. V was pared by 6 bases and J by 1 base, with 1 base of the junction left unmatched. CDR3 in amino acids: CASRGQRTDTQYF. In DNA form, the CDR3 reads TGTGCCAGCAGGGGACAGCGCACAGATACGCAGTATTTT.

Notes on this clone: A far larger clone is a single base away, which makes a read error likely. The V and J genes are TRBV7-2 and TRBJ2-7, with 7 bases that match TRBD2. Trimming removed 1 base from V and 4 bases from J; junction bases left unmatched: 7. This CDR3 contains 15 residues. Germline V CDR1 and CDR2: SGHTA, FQGNSA. For the CDR3, the DNA is TGTGCCAGCAGCTTAGGAGGGGCCGGGGGGTACGAGCAGTACTTC. Its translation: CASSLGGAGGYEQYF.

This clone turned up a few times. This chain connects TRBV9 to TRBJ2-4; 13 bases are shared with TRBD2. V shed 4 bases, J shed 2 bases, and the junction held 3 bases outside the gene matches. Germline V lookup: CDR1 SGDLS, CDR2 YYNGEE. The CDR3 covers 16 residues. CDR3 bases: TGTGCCAGCAGCACTAGCGGGGGGGCCACCAAAAACATTCAGTACTTC. Translation gives CASSTSGGATKNIQYF.

Comment on this clone: Since a much larger clone is just one base distant, this may be a read error. The chain has TRBV11-2 and TRBJ2-5; a weak D match, TRBD1 (6 bases). Deletions cut 2 bases from V and 1 base from J, with 11 bases between. Germline CDR1 is SGHAT and CDR2 is FQNNGV. The CDR3 is 15 residues long. CDR3 nucleotides: TGTGCCAGCAGCTTATCTGGGGGCGGCCAAGAGACCCAGTACTTC. It is translated as CASSLSGGGQETQYF. Supplemented by reference TRBV11-2 and TRBJ2-5, the full variable domain reads EAGVAQSPRYKIIEKRQSVAFWCNPISGHATLYWYQQILGQGPKLLIQFQNNGVVDDSQLPKDRFSAERLKGVDSTLKIQPAKLEDSAVYLCASSLSGGGQETQYFGPGTRLLVL.

This clone was counted a few times. The V gene is TRBV27, the J gene TRBJ2-5; D remains unclear. Trimming left V 4 bases short and J 5 bases short, with 14 bases between. This CDR3 has 14 amino acids. The V gene's germline CDR1 is MNHEY and CDR2 SMNVEV (reference sequence). Here the CDR3 DNA reads TGTGCCAGCAGTTGGGCCGATCGGTGGGAGACCCAGTACTTC. Protein product: CASSWADRWETQYF.

The chain links TRBV2 to TRBJ1-5, with D unclear. Germline CDR1 is SNHLY and CDR2 is FYNNEI. V lost 2 bases and J lost 0, with 8 bases in between. This CDR3 is built from 15 residues. The CDR3 region has the DNA TGTGCCAGCAGTGAAATTCGCTATAGCAATCAGCCCCAGCATTTT. It codes for CASSEIRYSNQPQHF.

The chain links TRBV5-6 to TRBJ2-3, with D possibly TRBD1 on 6 matching bases. CDR3 length: 16 amino acids. CDR1 is SGHDT, CDR2 YYEEEE, per germline. Deletions cut 0 bases from V and 1 base from J, with 12 bases between. The CDR3 sequence is CASSLARGGGTDTQYF. DNA for the CDR3: TGTGCCAGCAGCTTGGCGCGAGGGGGAGGCACAGATACGCAGTATTTT.

This clone showed up just a few times. The chain is built from TRBV18 and TRBJ2-5; no clear D. V shed 5 bases and J shed 4 bases, with 8 bases lying between them. The CDR3 spans 12 residues. Germline loops: CDR1 KGHSH, CDR2 LQKENI. DNA for the CDR3: TGTGCCAGCTCATCCCTATCAGAGACCCAGTACTTC. Amino acid sequence: CASSSLSETQYF.

This clone was counted only a few times. The junction departs from germline at one end; a sequencing error may be responsible. V usage is TRBV11-2 and J usage is TRBJ2-7; D might be TRBD2 (6 bases). Germline CDR1 is SGHAT and CDR2 is FQNNGV. The CDR3 length is 17 residues. As DNA, the CDR3 is TGTGCCAGCAGCCTAGACGGCCTGGCGGGATCTACCTACGAGCAGTACTTC. Protein product: CASSLDGLAGSTYEQYF.